The 30 T cell receptor beta chains given below trace back to one sample, sequenced in a study of vaccination effects on CD4 cells after COVID-19 (dated by TCRdb to between 2021 and 2024). To identify antigen-specific CD4+ T cell clonotypes by their expansion, the ViraFEST assay first stimulated PBMC with viral peptide pools and then applied TCR sequencing. After about 9 days of culture, CD4+ T cells were isolated with the EasySep CD4+ T cell isolation kit. Each participant received two doses of an mRNA SARS-CoV-2 vaccine, either BNT162b2 or mRNA-1273. Their antigens are not known. Library preparation employed the immunoSEQ multiplex PCR assay. Here the immuneACCESS table is served through TCRdb, limited to in-frame sequences with V and J called. Missing clones are a known gap in these copies; in checked studies unresolved V genes cover under half, and the rest lacks a known reason. Here the sample has 30,000 to 40,000 clones; approximately 72% occur a single time. In total, the top ten clones hold around 12% of the sample.

Material: CD4+ T cells from PBMCs cultured with HCoV-229E spike peptides, obtained after COVID-19 vaccination. The cell subset or site label for this specimen denotes: HCoV-229E spike overlapping peptide pool stimulation. These receptors were collected from a human donor who received a COVID-19 vaccine.

The chain couples TRBV6-5 to TRBJ1-4; no clear D gene. The CDR3 contains 14 residues. Germline V gene lookup returns CDR1 MNHEY and CDR2 SVGAGI. Trimming left V 8 bases short and J 4 bases short, with 14 bases between. The chain's CDR3 is CASLTGAINEKLFF. The CDR3 DNA is TGTGCCAGCTTGACGGGCGCTATTAATGAAAAACTGTTTTTT.

The chain joins TRBV9 to TRBJ2-3, with 7 positions matching TRBD2. CDR1 and CDR2 (germline): SGDLS, YYNGEE. V was pared by 3 bases and J by 6 bases, with 10 bases of the junction left unmatched. The CDR3 covers 15 residues. The CDR3 loop reads CASSAHQRGGDTQYF. DNA of the CDR3: TGTGCCAGCAGCGCCCACCAGCGGGGCGGGGATACGCAGTATTTT.

This rearrangement joins TRBV6-5 to TRBJ1-3, with D perhaps TRBD1 (5 bases). V lost 2 bases, J lost 1 base, and 12 bases lay in between. Germline CDR1 reads MNHEY; CDR2 reads SVGAGI. This CDR3 is built from 16 residues. The CDR3 here is CASSYTGGFSGNTIYF. CDR3 DNA sequence: TGTGCCAGCAGTTACACGGGGGGGTTTTCTGGAAACACCATATATTTT.

The sample holds one count of this clone. The rearrangement uses TRBV18 and TRBJ2-1; TRBD1 matches 7 bases. The length of the CDR3 is 16 residues. Losses at the gene ends were 0 bases for V and 6 bases for J; bases not matched to a gene: 8. Germline V gene data show CDR1 as KGHSH and CDR2 as LQKENI. The CDR3 bases are TGTGCCAGCTCACCACCGGCAGGGGGTCGGGGCAATGAGCAGTTCTTC. It yields the protein CASSPPAGGRGNEQFF.

This sequence joins TRBV5-1 and TRBJ2-7, with 7 bases that match TRBD1. The CDR3 consists of 13 residues. V shed 0 bases, J shed 4 bases, and the junction held 1 base outside the gene matches. The germline V gene encodes CDR1 SGHRS and CDR2 YFSETQ. The CDR3 spells CASSLETGYEQYF. The CDR3 DNA reads as TGCGCCAGCAGCTTGGAGACAGGGTACGAGCAGTACTTC.

This chain uses TRBV7-8 with TRBJ1-5; possible D gene TRBD1, 6 bases. Germline V gene data show CDR1 as SGHVS and CDR2 as FQNEAQ. CDR3 length: 17 amino acids. V was clipped by 4 bases and J by 1 base, with 17 bases between them. The CDR3 nucleotides read TGTGCCAGCAGCTCGAAGCGAACAGGGACGAGCAATCAGCCCCAGCATTTT. Its translation is CASSSKRTGTSNQPQHF.

This rearrangement joins TRBV4-2 to TRBJ2-7, with D tentatively TRBD2 (5 bases). The CDR3 consists of 12 residues. V was clipped by 5 bases and J by 1 base, with 6 bases between them. CDR1 is LGHNA and CDR2 is YNFKEQ in the germline V gene. The CDR3 DNA reads TGTGCCAGCAGCTCGGGGTCCTACGAGCAGTACTTC. Encoded protein: CASSSGSYEQYF.

The V and J genes are TRBV3-1 (or the pseudogene TRBV3-2) and TRBJ2-2; maybe TRBD1 (6 bases). Germline CDR1 is LGHDT and CDR2 is YNNKEL (reference sequence). The CDR3 runs to 16 residues. With 1 base removed from V and 1 base from J, the gap between germline ends came to 10 bases. The CDR3 DNA follows: TGTGCCAGCAGCCAAGTAAGGGGGTGGAACACCGGGGAGCTGTTTTTT. This sequence encodes CASSQVRGWNTGELFF.

V and J are TRBV18 and TRBJ1-1, with D perhaps matching TRBD1 (6 bases). Germline assignment: CDR1 KGHSH and CDR2 LQKENI. CDR3 size: 15 residues. Deletions cut 3 bases from V and 5 bases from J, with 16 bases between. CDR3 region: CASSPVGAGGTEAFF. The CDR3 DNA sequence: TGTGCCAGCTCACCTGTGGGGGCCGGGGGAACTGAAGCTTTCTTT.

The chain joins TRBV10-3 to TRBJ2-1; TRBD2 aligns across 14 bases. V dropped 11 bases and J dropped 6; count of bases not matched to a gene: 6. Germline V gives CDR1 ENHRY, CDR2 SYGVKD. The length of the CDR3 is 14 residues. The CDR3 DNA is TGTGCCGTCCGGACTAGCGGGAGGCCCAATGAGCAGTTCTTC. It is translated as CAVRTSGRPNEQFF.

Only a few counts were recorded for this clone. This chain uses TRBV5-1 with TRBJ2-5; TRBD1 is a possible D gene (6 bases). The germline CDR1 and CDR2 sequences are SGHRS and YFSETQ. V lost 5 bases, J lost 5 bases, and 13 bases lay in between. The CDR3 runs to 13 residues. CDR3 bases: TGCGCCAGCAGTACAGGGTTTTTGGAGACCCAGTACTTC. This encodes CASSTGFLETQYF.

The chain is built from TRBV5-6 and TRBJ2-7; 7 bases align to TRBD1. The CDR3 runs 16 residues. The germline gives CDR1 SGHDT, CDR2 YYEEEE. J lost 3 bases, V lost 1 base, and 10 bases had no gene match. CDR3 protein: CASSLTLGTDLYEQYF. For the CDR3, the DNA is TGTGCCAGCAGCTTGACTTTAGGGACAGACCTCTACGAGCAGTACTTC.

The chain is built from TRBV2 and TRBJ1-2, with D possibly being TRBD1 (6 bases). CDR1 and CDR2 (germline): SNHLY, FYNNEI. Trimming removed 2 bases at V and 7 bases at J, with 14 bases between. The CDR3 consists of 14 residues. CDR3 amino acids: CASSEMGRGTGYTF. CDR3 in DNA: TGTGCCAGCAGTGAAATGGGCAGGGGAACTGGCTACACCTTC. The full variable domain, with the rest looked up from reference TRBV2 and TRBJ1-2, is EPEVTQTPSHQVTQMGQEVILRCVPISNHLYFYWYRQILGQKVEFLVSFYNNEISEKSEIFDDQFSVERPDGSNFTLKIRSTKLEDSAMYFCASSEMGRGTGYTFGSGTRLTVV.

This clone came up a few times. The chain carries TRBV3-1 (or the pseudogene TRBV3-2) and TRBJ1-1; a possible D gene is TRBD1 (5 bases). The CDR3 extends over 15 amino acids. Trimming stripped 0 bases from V and 5 bases from J, with 13 bases between. Germline CDR1 is LGHDT and CDR2 is YNNKEL (reference sequence). The CDR3 loop is CASSQDGGMWTEAFF. The CDR3 DNA reads TGTGCCAGCAGCCAAGATGGGGGTATGTGGACTGAAGCTTTCTTT.

The chain joins TRBV6-5 to TRBJ1-3; 7 nucleotides line up with TRBD1. J gave up 7 bases and V 6 bases, and 9 bases lay outside the gene matches. The CDR3 has 14 residues. Per the germline V gene, CDR1 is MNHEY and CDR2 is SVGAGI. The CDR3 region has the DNA TGTGCCAGCAGGAACAGGGGAGTGGGTAACACCATATATTTT. Its translation is CASRNRGVGNTIYF.

The V and J genes are TRBV3-1 (or the pseudogene TRBV3-2) and TRBJ2-7; 12 nucleotides match TRBD2. CDR1 is LGHDT and CDR2 is YNNKEL in the germline V gene (reference sequence). The CDR3 runs to 15 residues. Trimming removed 4 bases from V and 6 bases from J; junction bases left unmatched: 7. CDR3 sequence (DNA): TGTGCCAGCAGCCCTCTAGCGGGAGGGCTCCTCGAGCAGTACTTC. Its protein product is CASSPLAGGLLEQYF.

This clone was picked up a small number of times. Written as DNA, the CDR3 is TGTGCCAGCAGTGAATCCGGACCAGGGAATGGCTACACCTTC. It encodes CASSESGPGNGYTF. The chain is built from TRBV25-1 and TRBJ1-2; a possible D gene is TRBD1 (5 bases). Germline loops: CDR1 MGHDK, CDR2 SYGVNS. CDR3 length: 14 amino acids. Trimming removed 1 base at V and 6 bases at J, with 12 bases between.

V gene TRBV19 combines with J gene TRBJ1-5, with a weak D call TRBD1 (6 bases). The ends were cut back, 1 base at V and 2 bases at J, with 18 bases in the middle. The CDR3 has 18 residues. Germline V CDR1 and CDR2: LNHDA, SQIVND (reference sequence). CDR3 amino acids: CASSIVDLGTMGNQPQHF. CDR3 bases: TGTGCCAGTAGTATAGTCGACTTAGGGACAATGGGCAATCAGCCCCAGCATTTT.

The V call is TRBV5-1, the J call TRBJ2-3; 10 nucleotides agree with TRBD2. V lost 1 base, J lost 4 bases, and 9 bases stayed unmatched. This CDR3 is built from 17 residues. The germline gives CDR1 SGHRS, CDR2 YFSETQ. The CDR3 protein is CASSLYGRTSGADTQYF. The DNA of the CDR3 is TGCGCCAGCAGCTTGTACGGGAGGACTAGCGGAGCAGATACGCAGTATTTT. Full variable domain (outside the CDR3, taken from reference TRBV5-1 and TRBJ2-3): KAGVTQTPRYLIKTRGQQVTLSCSPISGHRSVSWYQQTPGQGLQFLFEYFSETQRNKGNFPGRFSGRQFSNSRSEMNVSTLELGDSALYLCASSLYGRTSGADTQYFGPGTRLTVL.

The chain employs TRBV5-1 and TRBJ2-5; the match to TRBD1 covers 7 bases. The trim removed 4 bases at V and 3 bases at J, leaving 6 bases unmatched. Looked up from germline, CDR1 is SGHRS and CDR2 is YFSETQ. CDR3 length: 14 amino acids. The CDR3 spells CASSLGTDKETQYF. The DNA of the CDR3 is TGCGCCAGCAGCCTAGGGACAGATAAAGAGACCCAGTACTTC.

The chain couples TRBV3-1 (or the pseudogene TRBV3-2) to TRBJ2-1; unclear D gene. Germline CDR1 reads LGHDT; CDR2 reads YNNKEL (reference sequence). V lost 3 bases to trimming and J lost 8 bases, with 23 bases between them. The length of the CDR3 is 17 residues. The CDR3: CASSQARSRPFDDEQFF. DNA for the CDR3: TGTGCCAGCAGCCAGGCACGATCTAGACCATTTGACGATGAGCAGTTCTTC.

This clone turned up a few times. The gene calls are TRBV10-3 and TRBJ1-5; TRBD1 matches 7 bases. The trim removed 2 bases at V and 4 bases at J, leaving 2 bases unmatched. The CDR3 is 14 residues long. Germline CDR1 is ENHRY and CDR2 is SYGVKD. CDR3 nucleotides: TGTGCCATCAGTGAGCCGGGACAGAATCAGCCCCAGCATTTT. Translating it yields CAISEPGQNQPQHF.

This sequence joins TRBV20-1 and TRBJ1-6, with D hard to call. The CDR3 has 14 amino acids. Germline V CDR1 and CDR2: DFQATT, SNEGSKA (reference sequence). The V and J ends lost 3 bases and 1 base respectively, with 7 bases between them. The CDR3 reads CSASSISYNSPLHF. The DNA of the CDR3 is TGCAGTGCTAGTTCCATATCCTATAATTCACCCCTCCACTTT.

V usage is TRBV12-3 or TRBV12-4 and J usage is TRBJ1-2, with D hard to call. This CDR3 has 12 residues. V lost 7 bases and J 5 bases, leaving 11 bases between the germline ends. This CDR3 reads CASTRRGYGYTF. The CDR3 DNA follows: TGTGCCAGCACCCGTCGGGGTTATGGCTACACCTTC.

The chain uses TRBV3-1 (or the pseudogene TRBV3-2) and TRBJ2-3, with D unclear. Germline loops: CDR1 LGHDT, CDR2 YNNKEL (reference sequence). The CDR3 consists of 12 residues. Trimming took off 1 base at V and 4 bases at J, with 3 bases between the two ends. This chain's CDR3 is CASSQVADTQYF. In DNA form, the CDR3 reads TGTGCCAGCAGCCAAGTAGCAGATACGCAGTATTTT.

This clone has only a few counts. The chain has TRBV5-8 and TRBJ1-2; TRBD1 agrees at 9 bases. Germline CDR1 SGHTS, CDR2 YDEGEE. This CDR3 comprises 16 residues. The V and J ends lost 3 bases and 4 bases, in that order; junction bases with no gene match: 10. Here the CDR3 DNA reads TGTGCCAGCAGCTCCGACACGGGACAGGGAGGCTATGGCTACACCTTC. Translated, it gives CASSSDTGQGGYGYTF.

This chain connects TRBV15 to TRBJ1-3; perhaps TRBD1 as D (6 bases). Germline CDR1 is LNHNV and CDR2 is YYDKDF (reference sequence). This CDR3 is built from 14 residues. Deletions cut 7 bases from V and 8 bases from J, with 18 bases between. The CDR3 sequence: CATNGGLLRDTIYF. The CDR3, as DNA: TGTGCCACCAATGGGGGCCTCCTGAGGGACACCATATATTTT.

This clone was seen a handful of times. The chain employs TRBV6-5 and TRBJ1-5; D is uncertain. This CDR3 has 15 residues. Germline-derived CDR1 and CDR2 are MNHEY and SVGAGI. Trimming cost V 6 bases and J 5 bases, with 17 bases left between them. The CDR3 nucleotides are TGTGCCAGCAGACGCACGCCCGGGAGGGATCAGCCCCAGCATTTT. Residues: CASRRTPGRDQPQHF.

The chain is built from TRBV6-5 and TRBJ1-1; D possibly corresponds to TRBD1 (5 bases). Trimming removed 5 bases from V and 2 bases from J, with 15 bases in between. This CDR3 has 15 residues. The germline gives CDR1 MNHEY, CDR2 SVGAGI. The CDR3 coding sequence is TGTGCCAGCAGTACTGCCCAGGGAGATAACACTGAAGCTTTCTTT. Translating it yields CASSTAQGDNTEAFF.

This chain connects TRBV5-4 to TRBJ1-2; perhaps TRBD1 as D (5 bases). Germline loops: CDR1 SGHNT, CDR2 YYREEE (reference sequence). Trimming cost V 3 bases and J 2 bases, with 8 bases left between them. CDR3 length: 13 amino acids. Here the CDR3 reads CASSWDGNYGYTF. CDR3 coding DNA: TGTGCCAGCAGCTGGGACGGAAACTATGGCTACACCTTC.